This TCR beta chain is drawn from a study of blood T cell repertoires in COVID-19. On the study more broadly: T cells, B-cell-depleted T cells, or PBMCs provided the cDNA or gDNA that served as material.

Original methodology: By means of reference gene primer amplification, nucleated cell counts were estimated. The table came from immunoSEQ multiplex PCR; TCRdb's copy has only in-frame clones and leaves some out. Clone size and the V and J calls come from that table; the DNA yielded D and trimming. The repertoire consists of 200,000 to 250,000 clones, with roughly 86% occurring once and the leading ten covering 2.7%. The TCR sequence derives from a woman aged 60-75 years with acute or convalescent COVID-19. The sequenced sample consisted of peripheral blood.

The CDR3 nucleotides read TGTGCCAGCAGCCAATCGACAGGCCGGCACGGGTTAGAGACCCAGTACTTC. Its translation: CASSQSTGRHGLETQYF. The rearrangement joins TRBV3-1 (or the pseudogene TRBV3-2) to TRBJ2-5, with a weak D call TRBD1 (6 bases). Germline values: CDR1 LGHDT, CDR2 YNNKEL (reference sequence). Between the trimmed V and J ends, which lost 2 bases and 4 bases, there was a span of 20 bases. The CDR3 sequence is 17 residues long.